This T cell receptor beta chain was sequenced in a study of shared clonotypes between healthy human individuals. The CDR3 has 12 residues. In germline, CDR1 is MNHEY, CDR2 SMNVEV (reference sequence). V was clipped by 1 base and J by 9 bases, with 7 bases between them. The method was immunoSEQ multiplex PCR; TCRdb's version includes in-frame clones alone and lacks a portion of them. The sample holds hundreds of thousands of clones, about 95% seen once. Study-level results: Shared clonotypes: approximately 4.5% naive CD4, about 3.3% naive CD8, less than 2.5% memory CD4, under 0.5% memory CD8.

Naive CD8 cells lacked CD45RO and underwent positive selection for CCR7, leaving out terminally differentiated effector memory CD45RA+ cells. Participating donors were healthy, HIV-negative adults free of recent acute infections or vaccinations. In the case of this clone: The antigen is undetermined.

Sequenced input: naive CD8+ T cells sorted from blood. The chain recombines TRBV27 with TRBJ1-5; unclear D gene. The clonotype originates from a woman younger than 45 in good health. The CDR3 nucleotides are TGTGCCAGCAGTTTATGGCCTGGGCCCCAGCATTTT. As protein: CASSLWPGPQHF.